This section outlines one T cell receptor beta chain sequence together with its context. The source of the sample is a study of shared clonotypes between healthy human individuals. The CDR3 runs to 14 residues. The germline gives CDR1 SGHNT, CDR2 YYREEE (reference sequence). The J segment lost 3 bases and the V segment lost 4 bases, leaving 6 bases of the junction unmatched. TCRdb's table, derived via immunoSEQ multiplex PCR, lists solely in-frame clones and lacks some. Of 330,000 or so clones listed, less than 85% are singletons. The rearrangement uses TRBV5-4 and TRBJ2-7; TRBD1 matches at 8 bases. The receptor was derived from a man aged 25 to 40 in good health. The sequenced sample consisted of memory CD4+ T cells sorted from blood. Subset described: CD45RA-negative fraction. CDR3 sequence reads: CASSTRTGFYEQYF. The CDR3 nucleotides read TGTGCCAGCAGCACCCGGACAGGGTTCTACGAGCAGTACTTC.